This T cell receptor beta chain appears in the sequencing data of a study of blood T cell repertoires in COVID-19. Whole-study context: COVID-19 samples collected from the United States, Italy and Spain covered acute and convalescent phases. T cells, B-cell-depleted T cells, or PBMCs supplied cDNA or gDNA.

This CDR3 is 17 amino acids long. CDR1 and CDR2 from the germline V gene are MNHNS and SASEGT. The J segment lost 2 bases and the V segment lost 8 bases, leaving 10 bases of the junction unmatched. In the authors' workflow: Quantification of nucleated cells was approximated via reference gene primer amplification. Some clones are missing from TCRdb's copy, which holds only in-frame ones; the method was immunoSEQ multiplex PCR. V, J and clone size are those of that table, while D and trimming were read from the DNA. This table holds around 34,000 clones, about 80% found once. The clonotype originates from a woman between 65 and 79 years old with acute or convalescent COVID-19. Sequenced: peripheral blood. The chain combines TRBV6-1 with TRBJ2-5; 14 nucleotides align to TRBD2. This CDR3 is CASRGLAGGAHQETQYF. The CDR3 DNA reads TGTGCCAGCCGTGGACTAGCGGGGGGCGCACATCAAGAGACCCAGTACTTC.